The present T cell receptor (beta chain) was sequenced within a study of shared clonotypes between healthy human individuals. In the study overall: In total, the donors were two women and a few men aged 18 to 49.

Trimming removed 5 bases from V and 5 bases from J; junction bases left unmatched: 17. The CDR3 is 17 amino acids. Germline loops: CDR1 MDHEN, CDR2 SYDVKM. Assay: immunoSEQ multiplex PCR; the TCRdb copy retains only in-frame clones and omits some. The sample lists about 2,500,000 clones, over 85% seen once, with roughly 0.14% in the top ten. The TCR comes from a man aged 18-30 years in good health. V usage is TRBV28 and J usage is TRBJ2-5, with TRBD1 matching 7 bases. Sequenced material: naive CD4+ T cells sorted from blood. Subset noted: CD45RA+ positively selected. CDR3: CASSHQRQGKVGETQYF. In DNA form, the CDR3 reads TGTGCCAGCAGTCACCAGAGACAGGGTAAAGTTGGGGAGACCCAGTACTTC.